This entry lists 2 T cell receptor beta chains sequenced from one sample in a study of shared clonotypes between healthy human individuals. Libraries were prepared by immunoSEQ multiplex PCR; TCRdb keeps only in-frame clonotypes and omits some of them. The sample yields millions of clones, 95% seen once. Sample: naive CD4+ T cells sorted from blood. The subset was: CD45RA+ positively selected. Receptors were obtained from a man between 18 and 29 years old in good health.

This clone appeared once. This chain joins TRBV29-1 and TRBJ2-5, with 10 bases identical to TRBD2. Germline V gene sequence: CDR1 SQVTM, CDR2 ANQGSEA. The CDR3 extends over 15 amino acids. The V gene end was trimmed by 3 bases and the J gene end by 5 bases; junction bases not matched to a gene: 9. The CDR3, as DNA: TGCAGCGTTGAGAAAGTAGCGGGGGGCCGGGAGACCCAGTACTTC. It specifies CSVEKVAGGRETQYF.

This chain uses TRBV30 with TRBJ2-7; TRBD1 matches 9 bases. From germline, CDR1 is GTSNPN and CDR2 SVGIG (reference sequence). This CDR3 has 15 amino acids. V was pared by 1 base and J by 5 bases, with 9 bases of the junction left unmatched. The CDR3 sequence is CAWSGGRTGVHEQYF. The CDR3 DNA follows: TGTGCCTGGAGTGGGGGGCGGACAGGGGTACACGAGCAGTACTTC. The entire variable domain, with the rest obtained from reference TRBV30 and TRBJ2-7, is as follows: SQTIHQWPATLVQPVGSPLSLECTVEGTSNPNLYWYRQAAGRGLQLLFYSVGIGQISSEVPQNLSASRPQDRQFILSSKKLLLSDSGFYLCAWSGGRTGVHEQYFGPGTRLTVT.